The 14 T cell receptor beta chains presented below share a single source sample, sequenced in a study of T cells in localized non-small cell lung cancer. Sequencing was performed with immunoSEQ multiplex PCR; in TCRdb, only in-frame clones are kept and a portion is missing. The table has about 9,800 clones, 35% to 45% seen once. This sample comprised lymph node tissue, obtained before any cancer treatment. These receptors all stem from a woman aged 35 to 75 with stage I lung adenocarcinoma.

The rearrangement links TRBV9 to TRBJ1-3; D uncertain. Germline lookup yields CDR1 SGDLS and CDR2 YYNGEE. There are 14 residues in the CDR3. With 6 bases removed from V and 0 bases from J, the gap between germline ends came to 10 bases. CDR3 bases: TGTGCCAGCACCCCAGAAGTCTCTGGAAACACCATATATTTT. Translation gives CASTPEVSGNTIYF.

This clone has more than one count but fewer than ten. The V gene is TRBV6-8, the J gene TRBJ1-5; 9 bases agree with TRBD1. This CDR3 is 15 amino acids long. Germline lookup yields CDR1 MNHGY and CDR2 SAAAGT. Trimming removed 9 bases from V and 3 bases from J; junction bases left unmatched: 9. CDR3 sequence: CASSLWTGVNQPQHF. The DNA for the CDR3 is TGTGCCAGTAGTCTGTGGACAGGGGTCAATCAGCCCCAGCATTTT.

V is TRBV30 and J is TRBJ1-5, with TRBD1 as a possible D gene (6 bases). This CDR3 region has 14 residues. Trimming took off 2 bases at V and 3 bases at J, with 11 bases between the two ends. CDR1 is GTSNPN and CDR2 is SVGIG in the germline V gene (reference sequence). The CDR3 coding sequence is TGTGCCTGGAGTCTGACAGGAAACAATCAGCCCCAGCATTTT. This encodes CAWSLTGNNQPQHF.

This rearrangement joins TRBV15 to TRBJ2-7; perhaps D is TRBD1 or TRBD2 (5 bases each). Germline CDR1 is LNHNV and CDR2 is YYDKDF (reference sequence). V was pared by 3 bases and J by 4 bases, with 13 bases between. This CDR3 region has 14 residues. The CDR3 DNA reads TGTGCCACCAGCAGGGGGGATGGAGGATACGAGCAGTACTTC. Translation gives CATSRGDGGYEQYF. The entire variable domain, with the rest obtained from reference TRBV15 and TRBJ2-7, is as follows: DAMVIQNPRYQVTQFGKPVTLSCSQTLNHNVMYWYQQKSSQAPKLLFHYYDKDFNNEADTPDNFQSRRPNTSFCFLDIRSPGLGDTAMYLCATSRGDGGYEQYFGPGTRLTVT.

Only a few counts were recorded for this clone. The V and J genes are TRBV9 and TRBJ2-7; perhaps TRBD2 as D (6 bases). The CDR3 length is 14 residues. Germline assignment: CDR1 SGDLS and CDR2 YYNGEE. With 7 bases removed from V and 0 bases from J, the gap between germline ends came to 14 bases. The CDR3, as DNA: TGTGCCAGCTTGCGGGACGGCCTCTCCTACGAGCAGTACTTC. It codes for CASLRDGLSYEQYF.

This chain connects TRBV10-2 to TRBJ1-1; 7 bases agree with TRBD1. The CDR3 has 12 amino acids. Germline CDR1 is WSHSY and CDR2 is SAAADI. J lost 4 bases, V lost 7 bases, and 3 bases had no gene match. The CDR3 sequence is CASTPGGTEAFF. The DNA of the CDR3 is TGCGCCAGCACCCCAGGGGGCACTGAAGCTTTCTTT.

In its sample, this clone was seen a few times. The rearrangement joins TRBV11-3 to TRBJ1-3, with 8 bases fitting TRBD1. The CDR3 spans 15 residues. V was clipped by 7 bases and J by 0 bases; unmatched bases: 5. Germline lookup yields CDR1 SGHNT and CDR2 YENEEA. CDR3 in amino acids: CASTYTGGSGNTIYF. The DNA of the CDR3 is TGTGCCAGCACCTACACAGGGGGCTCTGGAAACACCATATATTTT.

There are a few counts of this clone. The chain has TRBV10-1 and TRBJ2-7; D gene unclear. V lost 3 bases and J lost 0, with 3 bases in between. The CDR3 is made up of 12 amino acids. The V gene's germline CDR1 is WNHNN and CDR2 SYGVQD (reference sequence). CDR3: CASSDTSYEQYF. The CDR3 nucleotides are TGCGCCAGCAGTGACACCTCCTACGAGCAGTACTTC.

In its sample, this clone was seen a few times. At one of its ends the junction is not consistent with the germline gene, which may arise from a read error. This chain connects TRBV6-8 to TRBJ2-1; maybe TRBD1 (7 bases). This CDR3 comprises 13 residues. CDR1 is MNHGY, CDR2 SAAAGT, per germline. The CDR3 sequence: CAISARGDNEQFF. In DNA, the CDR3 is TGTGCCATCAGTGCCAGGGGGGACAATGAGCAGTTCTTC.

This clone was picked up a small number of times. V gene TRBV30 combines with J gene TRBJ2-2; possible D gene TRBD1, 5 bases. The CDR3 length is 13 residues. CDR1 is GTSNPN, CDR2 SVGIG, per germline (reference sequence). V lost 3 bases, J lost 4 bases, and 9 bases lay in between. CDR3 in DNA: TGTGCCTGGAGACCCCAGGGCACCGGGGAGCTGTTTTTT. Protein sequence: CAWRPQGTGELFF.

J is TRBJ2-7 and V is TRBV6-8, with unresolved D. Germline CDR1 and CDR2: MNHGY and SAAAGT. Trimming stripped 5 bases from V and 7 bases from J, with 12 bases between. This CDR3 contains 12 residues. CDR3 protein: CASSRNDEEQYF. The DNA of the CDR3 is TGTGCCAGCAGTCGAAATGACGAGGAGCAGTACTTC.

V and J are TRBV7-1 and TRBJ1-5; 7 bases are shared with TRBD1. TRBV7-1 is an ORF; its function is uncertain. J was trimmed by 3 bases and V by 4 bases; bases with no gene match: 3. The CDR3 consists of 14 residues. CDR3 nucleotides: TGTGCCAGCAGCTTAGGGGGCTACAATCAGCCCCAGCATTTT. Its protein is CASSLGGYNQPQHF.

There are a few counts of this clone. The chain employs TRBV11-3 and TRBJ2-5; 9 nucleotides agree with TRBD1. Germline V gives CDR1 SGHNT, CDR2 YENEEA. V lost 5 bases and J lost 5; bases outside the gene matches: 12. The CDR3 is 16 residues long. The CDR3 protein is CASSQSVDRGPETQYF. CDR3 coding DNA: TGTGCCAGCAGCCAAAGTGTGGACAGGGGCCCGGAGACCCAGTACTTC.

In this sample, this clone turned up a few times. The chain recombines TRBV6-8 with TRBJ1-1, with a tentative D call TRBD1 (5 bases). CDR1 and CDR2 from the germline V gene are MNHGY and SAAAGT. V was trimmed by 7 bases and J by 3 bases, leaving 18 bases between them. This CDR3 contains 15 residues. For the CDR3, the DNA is TGTGCCAGCACCCCAGGCGGAGGGGCCTACACTGAAGCTTTCTTT. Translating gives CASTPGGGAYTEAFF.